This TCR beta chain comes out of a study of CD8 T cells in Susac syndrome. Study context: Intravenous immunoglobulin alone or corticosteroids were being given to patients with Susac syndrome at blood draw, unless they were therapy-naive.

Germline V gene sequence: CDR1 LGHNA, CDR2 YSLEER. Trimming removed 0 bases from V and 8 bases from J, with 9 bases in between. The CDR3 contains 13 residues. RNA in amounts of about 0.5 to 1 ug was reverse transcribed with random hexamers. TCRdb re-called the immunoSEQ multiplex PCR reads through MiXCR, storing one row per CDR3 protein. The profile shows roughly 88,000 distinct CDR3 sequences, 96% of them singletons. TEMRA cells were FACS-enriched, and CD8+ and CD4+ T cells were isolated negatively. This sequence was found in a human donor with Susac syndrome. Specimen: CD8+ T cells from PBMCs. The chain is built from TRBV4-3 and TRBJ2-3; a possible D gene is TRBD2 (7 bases). CDR3 residues: CASSQDRGGTQYF. DNA of the CDR3: TGCGCCAGCAGCCAAGATAGGGGGGGTACGCAGTATTTT.